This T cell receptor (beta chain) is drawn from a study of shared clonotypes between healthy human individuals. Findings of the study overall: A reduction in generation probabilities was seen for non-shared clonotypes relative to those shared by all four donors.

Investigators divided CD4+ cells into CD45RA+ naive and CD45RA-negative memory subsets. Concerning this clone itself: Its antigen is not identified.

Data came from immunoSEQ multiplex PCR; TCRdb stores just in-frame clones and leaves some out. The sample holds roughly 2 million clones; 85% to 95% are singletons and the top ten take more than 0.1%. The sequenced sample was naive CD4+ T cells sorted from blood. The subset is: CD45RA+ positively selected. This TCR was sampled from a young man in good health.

CDR3 sequence (DNA): TGTGCCAGCAGCCAAGCCTCGGGAGGGGCTACGTACGAGCAGTACTTC. The encoded protein is CASSQASGGATYEQYF. The genes are TRBV4-2 and TRBJ2-7; 8 bases align to TRBD2. V lost 1 base and J lost 4; bases outside the gene matches: 9. Per the germline V gene, CDR1 is LGHNA and CDR2 is YNFKEQ. The CDR3 length is 16 residues.